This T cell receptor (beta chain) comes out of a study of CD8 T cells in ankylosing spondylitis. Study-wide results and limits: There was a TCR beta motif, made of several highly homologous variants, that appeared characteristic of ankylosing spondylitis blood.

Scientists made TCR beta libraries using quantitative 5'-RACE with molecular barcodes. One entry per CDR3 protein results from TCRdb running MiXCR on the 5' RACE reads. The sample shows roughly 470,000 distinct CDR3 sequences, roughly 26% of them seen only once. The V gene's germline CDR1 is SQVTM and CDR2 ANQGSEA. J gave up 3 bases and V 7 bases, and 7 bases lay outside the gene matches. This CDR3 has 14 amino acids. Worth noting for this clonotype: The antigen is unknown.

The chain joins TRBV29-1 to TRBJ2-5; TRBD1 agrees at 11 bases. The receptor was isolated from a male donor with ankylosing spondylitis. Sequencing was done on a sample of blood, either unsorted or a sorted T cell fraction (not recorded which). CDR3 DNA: TGCAGCGCCGGACAGGGGGCGCTCAAAGAGACCCAGTACTTC. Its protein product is CSAGQGALKETQYF.